The clone carrying this TCR beta chain was seen only a few times. What it binds is not known. The data are from a study of post-analysis software for immune sequencing data. Background on the study: Patients had relapsing-remitting, secondary progressive or progressive-relapsing multiple sclerosis; some lacked subtype. Findings and limits, study-wide: With F measure, samples from one preparation batch clustered together strongly. Relative to controls, patients had 4 or 5 TRBV segments at higher frequency, with TRBV5-6, TRBV5-1 and TRBV20-1 among these. Patients with multiple sclerosis recorded significantly lower normalized Chao1 diversity than controls, the study found.

There are 12 residues in the CDR3. The junction had 3 bases not matched to a gene; V was cut back by 5 bases and J by 5 bases. Germline CDR1 and CDR2: DFQATT and SNEGSKA (reference sequence). Unique-molecular-identifier-tagged TCR beta cDNA libraries were used. cDNA molecules numbering 400,000 to 550,000 came from roughly 1 to 10 million T cells. From the PCR reads, TCRdb called clonotypes with MiXCR, one entry per CDR3 protein. Of some 700,000 distinct CDR3 sequences in the sample, approximately 59% are singletons; the top ten hold about 11%. The TCR was taken from a girl aged 2-10 years with multiple sclerosis. The rearrangement links TRBV20-1 to TRBJ2-3, with 8 positions matching TRBD2. The material sequenced was blood. The CDR3 DNA is TGCAGTGCTCTAGCGGGTGAAGATACGCAGTATTTT. It specifies CSALAGEDTQYF.